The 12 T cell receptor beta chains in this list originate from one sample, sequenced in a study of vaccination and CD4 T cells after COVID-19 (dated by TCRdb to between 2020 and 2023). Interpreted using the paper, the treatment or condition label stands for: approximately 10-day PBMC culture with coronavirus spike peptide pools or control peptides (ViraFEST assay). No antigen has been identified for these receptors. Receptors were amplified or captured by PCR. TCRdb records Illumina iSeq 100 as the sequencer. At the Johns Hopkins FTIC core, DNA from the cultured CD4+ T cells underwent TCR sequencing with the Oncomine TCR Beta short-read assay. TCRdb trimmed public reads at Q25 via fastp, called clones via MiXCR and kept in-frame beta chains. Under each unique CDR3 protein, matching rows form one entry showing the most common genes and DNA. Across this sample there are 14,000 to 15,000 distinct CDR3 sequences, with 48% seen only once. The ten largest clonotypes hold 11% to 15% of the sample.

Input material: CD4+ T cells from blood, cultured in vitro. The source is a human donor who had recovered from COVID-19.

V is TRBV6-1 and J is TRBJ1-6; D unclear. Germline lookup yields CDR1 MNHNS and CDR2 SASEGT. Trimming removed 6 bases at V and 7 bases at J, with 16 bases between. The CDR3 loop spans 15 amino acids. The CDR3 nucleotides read TGTGCCAGCAGCGTCCGGCCGCGATGGAATTCACCCCTCCACTTT. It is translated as CASSVRPRWNSPLHF.

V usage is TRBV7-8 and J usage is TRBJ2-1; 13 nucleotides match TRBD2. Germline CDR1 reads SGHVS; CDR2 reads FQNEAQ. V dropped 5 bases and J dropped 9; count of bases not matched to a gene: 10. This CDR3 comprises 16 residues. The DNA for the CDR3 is TGTGCCAGCAGCGATACTAGGACTAGCGGGAGAGGTGAGCAGTTCTTC. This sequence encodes CASSDTRTSGRGEQFF.

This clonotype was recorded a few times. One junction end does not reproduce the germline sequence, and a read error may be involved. CDR3: CASTRTGTGNSEAFF. In DNA form, the CDR3 reads TGTGCCAGCACCCGCACCGGGACAGGGAACTCTGAAGCTTTCTTT. The chain recombines TRBV6-2 or TRBV6-3 with TRBJ1-1, with TRBD1 identical over 9 bases. The CDR3 loop spans 15 amino acids. CDR1 and CDR2 (germline): MNHEY, SVGEGT.

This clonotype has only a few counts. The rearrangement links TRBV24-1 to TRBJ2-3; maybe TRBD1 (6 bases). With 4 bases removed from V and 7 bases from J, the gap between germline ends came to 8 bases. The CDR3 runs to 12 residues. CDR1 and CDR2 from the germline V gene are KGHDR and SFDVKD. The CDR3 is CATSETGNTQYF. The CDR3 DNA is TGTGCCACCAGTGAAACAGGGAATACGCAGTATTTT.

The CDR3 protein is CASSLAAVHYEQYF. As DNA, the CDR3 is TGCGCCAGCAGCTTGGCGGCGGTCCACTACGAGCAGTACTTC. This sequence joins TRBV5-1 and TRBJ2-7; no clear D. Trimming pared 0 bases from V and 3 bases from J, leaving 10 bases between. CDR3 length equals 14 residues. Germline V lookup: CDR1 SGHRS, CDR2 YFSETQ.

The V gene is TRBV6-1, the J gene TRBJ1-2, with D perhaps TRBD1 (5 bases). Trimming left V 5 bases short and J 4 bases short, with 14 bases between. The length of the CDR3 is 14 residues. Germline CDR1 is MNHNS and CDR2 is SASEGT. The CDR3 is CASSQGRTIYGYTF. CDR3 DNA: TGTGCCAGCAGTCAGGGACGGACTATCTATGGCTACACCTTC.

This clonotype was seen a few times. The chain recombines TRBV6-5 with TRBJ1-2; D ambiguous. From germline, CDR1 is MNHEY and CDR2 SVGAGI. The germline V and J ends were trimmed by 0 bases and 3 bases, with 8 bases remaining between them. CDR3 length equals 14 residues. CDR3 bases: TGTGCCAGCAGTTACTCGAGAGAAGACTATGGCTACACCTTC. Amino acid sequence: CASSYSREDYGYTF.

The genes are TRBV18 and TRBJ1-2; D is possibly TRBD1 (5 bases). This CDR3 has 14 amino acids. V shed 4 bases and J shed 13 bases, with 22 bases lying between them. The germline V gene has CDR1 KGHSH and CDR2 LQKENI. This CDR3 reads CASSQSRDGYGSTF. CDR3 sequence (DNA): TGTGCCAGCTCACAATCCCGGGACGGGTATGGAAGCACCTTC.

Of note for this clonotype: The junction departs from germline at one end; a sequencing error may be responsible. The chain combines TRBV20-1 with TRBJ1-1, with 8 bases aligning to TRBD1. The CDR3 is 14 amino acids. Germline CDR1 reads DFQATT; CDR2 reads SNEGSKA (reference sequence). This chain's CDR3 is CGAIEKQGVSRAFF. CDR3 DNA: TGCGGTGCTATTGAGAAACAGGGGGTTAGTAGAGCTTTCTTT.

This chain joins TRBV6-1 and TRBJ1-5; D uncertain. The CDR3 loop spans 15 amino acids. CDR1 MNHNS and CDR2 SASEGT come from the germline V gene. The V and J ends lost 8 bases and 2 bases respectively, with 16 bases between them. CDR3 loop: CASARGLGGNQPQHF. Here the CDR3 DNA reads TGTGCCAGCGCGCGAGGGTTGGGCGGCAATCAGCCCCAGCATTTT.

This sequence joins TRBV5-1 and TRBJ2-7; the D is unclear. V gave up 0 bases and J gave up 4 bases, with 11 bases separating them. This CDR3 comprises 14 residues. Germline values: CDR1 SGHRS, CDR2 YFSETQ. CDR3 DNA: TGCGCCAGCAGCTTGGCCGTGTCTGGTTACGAGCAGTACTTC. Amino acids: CASSLAVSGYEQYF.

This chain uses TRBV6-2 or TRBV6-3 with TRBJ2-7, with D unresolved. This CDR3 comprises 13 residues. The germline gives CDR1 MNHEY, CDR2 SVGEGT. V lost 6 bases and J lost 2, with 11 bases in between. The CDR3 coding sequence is TGTGCCAGCAGCTCCAGCGCTACCTACGAGCAGTACTTC. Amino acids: CASSSSATYEQYF.